This T cell receptor (beta chain) was found in a study of chemoradiotherapy in HPV16-positive cancers. On the study more broadly: Candidate HPV-specific clones and shared TCR motifs came from two HPV16-positive patients.

The germline V gene has CDR1 SGHTS and CDR2 YDEGEE. CDR3 length: 13 amino acids. Trimming took off 6 bases at V and 6 bases at J, with 13 bases between the two ends. Profiled with immunoSEQ multiplex PCR; TCRdb holds only in-frame clones, not every one. The table has some 4,800 clones, almost 90% seen once. This clone was seen just once. Its antigen is undetermined. Points from the study as a whole: Non-HPV-specific T cells did not expand in tumors during treatment, whereas candidate HPV-specific clones and E7-related motifs did.

The TCR was taken from a human donor with HPV-associated anogenital cancer. This sample was obtained from a patient who underwent chemoradiotherapy. The rearrangement joins TRBV5-8 to TRBJ1-5; D may be TRBD1 (5 bases). Written as DNA, the CDR3 is TGTGCCAGCATCGGAGGGGTCGGTCAGCCCCAGCATTTT. It specifies CASIGGVGQPQHF.